Listed here is a single T cell receptor (beta chain). Its target is not known. The CDR3 is made up of 13 amino acids. The germline V gene encodes CDR1 MNHNY and CDR2 SVGAGI (reference sequence). J gave up 5 bases and V 6 bases, and 2 bases lay outside the gene matches. Following RNA extraction, reverse transcription yielded cDNA that acted as the sequencing template. Assay used: immunoSEQ multiplex PCR; TCRdb lists only in-frame clones, some missing. Among about 190,000 clones listed, roughly 70% were seen once. The data originate from a study of CD8+ T cells in alopecia areata. Study details: Each of the treated patients was given oral tofacitinib, 5 to 10 mg twice daily, for moderate-to-severe alopecia areata. Tofacitinib continued for 6 to 18 months and was then withheld for 6 months. General study findings and limits: Among the 100 top clones, expanded CD8+ clones, like scalp clonality, were significantly decreased by tofacitinib. Under tofacitinib, numerous expanded lesional clonotypes remained detectable in scalp and blood.

Regarding treatment: oral pan-JAK inhibitor, 5-10 mg twice daily. Specimen: CD4+ T cells sorted from blood, collected at roughly week 49, from a patient treated with tofacitinib. This TCR derives from a human donor with alopecia areata. This sequence joins TRBV6-6 and TRBJ1-5; 9 bases fit TRBD1. This chain's CDR3 is CASSRDRDQPQHF. Here the CDR3 DNA reads TGTGCCAGCAGCCGGGACAGGGATCAGCCCCAGCATTTT.